Presented here are 6 T cell receptor beta chains from one specimen sequenced in a study of spatial heterogeneity in lung cancer. Time point meaning: blood at routine non-recurrence follow-up after resection. Material for sequencing was whole RNA from tumor, nontumor lung or frozen PBMC, left unsorted. Using its own MiXCR run on the 5' RACE reads, TCRdb lists one record per CDR3 protein. The data contain roughly 120,000 distinct CDR3 sequences, about 12% of them singletons. The sample here was PBMCs, taken at follow-up. These receptors all stem from a male donor with early-stage non-small cell lung cancer.

This clonotype was counted only a few times. The chain uses TRBV10-1 and TRBJ2-3; no firm D call. V was trimmed by 2 bases and J by 2 bases, leaving 8 bases between them. The CDR3 consists of 14 residues. Germline V gene lookup returns CDR1 WNHNN and CDR2 SYGVQD (reference sequence). The CDR3 sequence: CASSENGDTDTQYF. The DNA of the CDR3 is TGCGCCAGCAGTGAGAATGGGGACACAGATACGCAGTATTTT.

This clonotype was counted a few times. V gene TRBV6-5 combines with J gene TRBJ2-1, with D perhaps TRBD2 (6 bases). With 4 bases removed from V and 7 bases from J, the gap between germline ends came to 17 bases. The CDR3 runs to 15 residues. From germline, CDR1 is MNHEY and CDR2 SVGAGI. CDR3 loop: CASSSSTLAGNEQFF. The CDR3 DNA follows: TGTGCCAGCAGTTCCTCAACCCTCGCGGGAAATGAGCAGTTCTTC.

This clonotype was detected ten times or more. The V gene is TRBV28, the J gene TRBJ1-2, with D possibly matching TRBD1 (6 bases). The V and J ends lost 4 bases and 3 bases respectively, with 9 bases between them. Germline loops: CDR1 MDHEN, CDR2 SYDVKM. This CDR3 is built from 13 residues. CDR3 region: CASSWTAYYGYTF. The DNA for the CDR3 is TGTGCCAGCAGTTGGACAGCTTACTATGGCTACACCTTC.

V and J are TRBV28 and TRBJ1-5, with D possibly matching TRBD1 (5 bases). Germline V CDR1 and CDR2: MDHEN, SYDVKM. V shed 1 base and J shed 3 bases, with 7 bases lying between them. This CDR3 spans 14 amino acids. The CDR3 coding sequence is TGTGCCAGCAGTTTATCAGGGAACAATCAGCCCCAGCATTTT. As protein: CASSLSGNNQPQHF.

In its sample, this clonotype was seen many times. The chain links TRBV6-5 to TRBJ2-5; 8 positions match TRBD2. This CDR3 region has 14 residues. V lost 4 bases to trimming and J lost 5 bases; unmatched junction nucleotides: 6. Germline CDR1 and CDR2: MNHEY and SVGAGI. The CDR3 DNA is TGTGCCAGCAGTTTCGGGGGGGCTCCGGAGACCCAGTACTTC. The encoded protein is CASSFGGAPETQYF.

CDR3 sequence (DNA): TGTGCCATCAGAACCGGGACAGGGACGTACGAGCAGTACTTC. Translated: CAIRTGTGTYEQYF. J is TRBJ2-7 and V is TRBV10-3; 9 bases are a match to TRBD1. The germline V gene has CDR1 ENHRY and CDR2 SYGVKD. The CDR3 has 14 amino acids. V lost 6 bases, J lost 4 bases, and 7 bases stayed unmatched.